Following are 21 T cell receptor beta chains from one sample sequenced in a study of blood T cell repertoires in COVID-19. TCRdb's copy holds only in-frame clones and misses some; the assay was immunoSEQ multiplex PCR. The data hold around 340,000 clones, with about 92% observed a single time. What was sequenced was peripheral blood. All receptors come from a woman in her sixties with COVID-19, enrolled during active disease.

The CDR3 DNA sequence: TGTGCCAGCAGTTTAGGGGACAGGGGCGGCACTGAAGCTTTCTTT. It translates to CASSLGDRGGTEAFF. The rearrangement uses TRBV28 and TRBJ1-1, with TRBD1 matching over 10 bases. The germline V gene encodes CDR1 MDHEN and CDR2 SYDVKM. The trim removed 2 bases at V and 4 bases at J, leaving 4 bases unmatched. The CDR3 consists of 15 residues.

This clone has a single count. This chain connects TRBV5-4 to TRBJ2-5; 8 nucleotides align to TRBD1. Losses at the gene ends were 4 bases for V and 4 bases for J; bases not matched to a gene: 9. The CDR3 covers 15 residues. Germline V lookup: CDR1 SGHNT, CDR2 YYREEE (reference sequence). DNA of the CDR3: TGTGCCAGCAGCCGGGAAGGGACAGGCCGAGAGACCCAGTACTTC. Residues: CASSREGTGRETQYF.

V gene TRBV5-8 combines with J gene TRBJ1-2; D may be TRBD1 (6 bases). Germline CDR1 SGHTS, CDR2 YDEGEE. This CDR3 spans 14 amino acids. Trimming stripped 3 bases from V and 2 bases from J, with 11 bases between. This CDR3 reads CASSWQGPNYGYTF. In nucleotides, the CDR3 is TGTGCCAGCAGCTGGCAGGGGCCCAACTATGGCTACACCTTC.

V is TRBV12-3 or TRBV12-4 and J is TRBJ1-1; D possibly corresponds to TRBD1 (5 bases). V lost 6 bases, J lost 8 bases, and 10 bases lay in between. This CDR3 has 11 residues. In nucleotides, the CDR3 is TGTGCCAGCAGCCGCGACAGAGAAGCTTTCTTT. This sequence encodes CASSRDREAFF.

As DNA, the CDR3 is TGTGCCAGCACCCCAGTCCCGGGCGACAGGGATAGCAATCAGCCCCAGCATTTT. This translates into CASTPVPGDRDSNQPQHF. The chain joins TRBV6-4 to TRBJ1-5; 7 positions match TRBD1. The CDR3 is 18 residues long. Trimming cost V 7 bases and J 0 bases; bases outside gene matches: 15. Germline V gene lookup returns CDR1 MRHNA and CDR2 SNTAGT.

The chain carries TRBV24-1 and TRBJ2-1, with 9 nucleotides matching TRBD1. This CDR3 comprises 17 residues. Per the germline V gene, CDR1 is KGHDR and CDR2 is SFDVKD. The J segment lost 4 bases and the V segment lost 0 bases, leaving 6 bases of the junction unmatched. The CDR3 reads CATSDLPGQGSYNEQFF. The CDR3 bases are TGTGCCACCAGTGATTTGCCCGGACAGGGGAGTTACAATGAGCAGTTCTTC.

CDR3 sequence: CASSPTTVYTEAFF. The CDR3 DNA reads as TGCGCCAGCAGCCCAACGACAGTCTACACTGAAGCTTTCTTT. The chain links TRBV5-1 to TRBJ1-1; D perhaps matches TRBD1 (5 bases). This CDR3 comprises 14 residues. CDR1 and CDR2 from the germline V gene are SGHRS and YFSETQ. The V and J ends lost 4 bases and 3 bases respectively, with 13 bases between them.

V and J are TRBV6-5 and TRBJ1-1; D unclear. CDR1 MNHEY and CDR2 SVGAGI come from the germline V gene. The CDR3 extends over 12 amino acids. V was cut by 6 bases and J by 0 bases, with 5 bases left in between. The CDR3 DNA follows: TGTGCCAGCAGACTCATGAACACTGAAGCTTTCTTT. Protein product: CASRLMNTEAFF.

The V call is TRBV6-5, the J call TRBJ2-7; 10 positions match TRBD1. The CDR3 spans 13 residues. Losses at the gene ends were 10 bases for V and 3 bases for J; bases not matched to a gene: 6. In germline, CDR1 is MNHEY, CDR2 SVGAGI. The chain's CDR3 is CAIPGTGVYEQYF. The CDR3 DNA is TGTGCCATCCCCGGGACAGGGGTCTACGAGCAGTACTTC.

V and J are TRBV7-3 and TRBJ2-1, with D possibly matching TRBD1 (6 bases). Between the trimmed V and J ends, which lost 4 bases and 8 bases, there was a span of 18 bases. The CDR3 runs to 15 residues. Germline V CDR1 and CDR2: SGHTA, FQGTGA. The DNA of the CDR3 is TGTGCCAGCAGCTCCTCCGGGACACCCATGGATGAGCAGTTCTTC. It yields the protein CASSSSGTPMDEQFF.

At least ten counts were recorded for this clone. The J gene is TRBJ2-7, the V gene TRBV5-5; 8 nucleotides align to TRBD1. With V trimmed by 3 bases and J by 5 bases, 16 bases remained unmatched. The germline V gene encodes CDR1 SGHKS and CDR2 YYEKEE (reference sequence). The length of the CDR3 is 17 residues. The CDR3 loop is CASSSGQGLTAEDEQYF. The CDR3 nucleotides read TGTGCCAGCAGCTCAGGACAGGGTTTGACTGCGGAGGACGAGCAGTACTTC.

CDR3 residues: CASSDLGTGKSSYNSPLHF. For the CDR3, the DNA is TGTGCCAGCAGCGACTTGGGGACAGGCAAAAGCTCCTATAATTCACCCCTCCACTTT. The rearrangement uses TRBV21-1 and TRBJ1-6; TRBD1 was called by the table and not checked on the DNA. TRBV21-1 is labeled a pseudogene. The CDR3 runs 19 residues.

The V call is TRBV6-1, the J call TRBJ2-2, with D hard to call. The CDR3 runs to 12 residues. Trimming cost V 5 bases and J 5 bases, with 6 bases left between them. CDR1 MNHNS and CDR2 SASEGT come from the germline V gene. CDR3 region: CASSSRTGELFF. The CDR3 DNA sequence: TGTGCCAGCAGTTCCCGTACCGGGGAGCTGTTTTTT.

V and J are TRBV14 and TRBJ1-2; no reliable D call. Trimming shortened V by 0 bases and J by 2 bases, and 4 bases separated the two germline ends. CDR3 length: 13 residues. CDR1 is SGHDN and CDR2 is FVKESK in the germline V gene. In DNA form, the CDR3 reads TGTGCCAGCAGCCAAGACTTGAACTATGGCTACACCTTC. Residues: CASSQDLNYGYTF.

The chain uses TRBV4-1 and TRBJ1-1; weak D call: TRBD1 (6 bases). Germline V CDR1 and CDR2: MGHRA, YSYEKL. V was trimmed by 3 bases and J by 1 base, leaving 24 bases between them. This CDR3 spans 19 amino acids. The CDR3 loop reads CASSQGNGQIVDRNTEAFF. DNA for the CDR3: TGCGCCAGCAGCCAGGGGAATGGACAGATTGTCGATCGGAACACTGAAGCTTTCTTT.

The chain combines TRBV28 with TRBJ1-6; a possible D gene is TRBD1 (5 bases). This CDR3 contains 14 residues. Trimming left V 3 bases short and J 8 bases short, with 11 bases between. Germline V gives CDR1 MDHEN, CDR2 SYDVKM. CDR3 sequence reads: CASSLYPGYSPLHF. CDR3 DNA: TGTGCCAGCAGTTTGTATCCAGGGTATTCACCCCTCCACTTT.

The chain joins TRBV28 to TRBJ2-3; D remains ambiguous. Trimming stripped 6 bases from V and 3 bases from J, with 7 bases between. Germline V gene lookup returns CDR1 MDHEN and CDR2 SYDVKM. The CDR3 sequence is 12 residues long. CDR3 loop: CASSLLTDTQYF. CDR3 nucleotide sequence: TGTGCCAGCAGCCTACTGACAGATACGCAGTATTTT.

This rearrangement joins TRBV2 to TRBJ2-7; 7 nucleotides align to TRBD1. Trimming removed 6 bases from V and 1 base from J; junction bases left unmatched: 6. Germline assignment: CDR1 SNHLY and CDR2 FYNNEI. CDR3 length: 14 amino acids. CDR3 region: CASSIRQGSYEQYF. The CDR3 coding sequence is TGTGCCAGCAGCATAAGACAGGGTTCCTACGAGCAGTACTTC.

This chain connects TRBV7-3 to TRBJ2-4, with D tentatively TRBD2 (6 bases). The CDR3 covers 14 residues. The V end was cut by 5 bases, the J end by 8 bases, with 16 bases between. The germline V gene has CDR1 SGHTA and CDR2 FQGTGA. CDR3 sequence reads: CASSRDSVTDIQYF. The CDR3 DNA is TGTGCCAGCAGCAGGGACTCGGTGACGGACATTCAGTACTTC.

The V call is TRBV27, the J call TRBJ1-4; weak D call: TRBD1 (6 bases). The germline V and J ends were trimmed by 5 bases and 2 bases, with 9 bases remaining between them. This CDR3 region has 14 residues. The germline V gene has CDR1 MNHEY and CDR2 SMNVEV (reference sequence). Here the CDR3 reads CASSLQGTNEKLFF. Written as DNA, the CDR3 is TGTGCCAGCAGTCTACAGGGTACTAATGAAAAACTGTTTTTT.

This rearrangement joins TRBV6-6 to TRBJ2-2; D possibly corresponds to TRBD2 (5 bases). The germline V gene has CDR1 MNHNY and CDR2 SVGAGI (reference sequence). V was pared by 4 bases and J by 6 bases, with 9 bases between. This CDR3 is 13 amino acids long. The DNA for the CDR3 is TGTGCCAGCAGTTTCTCTAGCTCCGGGGAGCTGTTTTTT. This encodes CASSFSSSGELFF.